What follows are 14 T cell receptor beta chains derived from one specimen sequenced in a study of T cell responses to AZD1222 COVID-19 vaccine (dated by TCRdb to the early 2020s). Receptors were amplified or captured by the immunoSEQ multiplex PCR assay. TCRdb's version of the immuneACCESS table is confined to in-frame rearrangements and falls short of the full clone set. An unresolved V gene accounts for under half of the shortfall where checked; the remainder is of unknown origin. Here the sample has more than 80,000 clones; roughly 88% occur a single time. Of the sample, approximately 8% is held by the ten largest clones. Taken with the paper, the label for time point translates to: about 28 days (+/-7) after the second vaccine dose. This specimen consisted of peripheral blood, obtained 28 days after the second AZD1222 dose. These receptors came from an adult who received the AZD1222 COVID-19 vaccine.

The rearrangement joins TRBV19 to TRBJ1-4, with 10 bases identical to TRBD1. After removal of 10 bases from V and 7 bases from J, the junction contained 12 bases not matched to a gene. CDR3 size: 15 residues. Germline-derived CDR1 and CDR2 are LNHDA and SQIVND (reference sequence). CDR3 coding DNA: TGTGCCACTAAAAGGAATGGACAGGGGGGTGAAAAACTGTTTTTT. Protein sequence: CATKRNGQGGEKLFF.

This clone has only a few counts. V is TRBV12-3 or TRBV12-4 and J is TRBJ1-3; no firm D call. There are 13 residues in the CDR3. Deletions cut 3 bases from V and 4 bases from J, with 7 bases between. CDR3 sequence: CASSLSEGNTIYF. The CDR3 region has the DNA TGTGCCAGCAGTTTGAGTGAGGGAAACACCATATATTTT.

CDR3 bases: TGTGCCAGCAGCTTAGTTGATGAAAAACTGTTTTTT. It translates to CASSLVDEKLFF. The chain uses TRBV11-3 and TRBJ1-4; D not certain. The CDR3 runs 12 residues. Trimming shortened V by 1 base and J by 6 bases, and 3 bases separated the two germline ends. Germline values: CDR1 SGHNT, CDR2 YENEEA.

V is TRBV5-6 and J is TRBJ1-4; 10 bases are a match to TRBD1. With 3 bases clipped from V and 3 bases from J, the junction kept 5 bases outside the gene matches. CDR3 length: 16 residues. Germline V CDR1 and CDR2: SGHDT, YYEEEE. The CDR3 nucleotides are TGTGCCAGCAGCTCGACAGGGGGCGCGGCTAATGAAAAACTGTTTTTT. Its protein product is CASSSTGGAANEKLFF.

This clone was seen only a few times. The gene calls are TRBV4-3 and TRBJ1-4, with D maybe TRBD1 (6 bases). The CDR3 runs to 16 residues. Germline lookup yields CDR1 LGHNA and CDR2 YSLEER. The V end lost 1 base, the J end lost 3 bases, and 12 bases lay between the germline ends. CDR3 in DNA: TGCGCCAGCAGCCAAGCGCAGGGGCTAGCTAATGAAAAACTGTTTTTT. The encoded protein is CASSQAQGLANEKLFF.

The chain is built from TRBV5-4 and TRBJ1-2, with 7 bases matching TRBD1. The CDR3 has 14 amino acids. Germline V gives CDR1 SGHNT, CDR2 YYREEE (reference sequence). V trimming: 2 bases; J trimming: 5 bases; junction bases outside the gene matches: 6. For the CDR3, the DNA is TGTGCCAGCAGCTTCGCAGGGGGTACTTATGGCTACACCTTC. Its protein is CASSFAGGTYGYTF.

The rearrangement joins TRBV19 to TRBJ1-5, with 9 nucleotides matching TRBD1. The CDR3 is made up of 15 amino acids. After removal of 5 bases from V and 7 bases from J, the junction contained 9 bases not matched to a gene. Per the germline V gene, CDR1 is LNHDA and CDR2 is SQIVND (reference sequence). CDR3 in amino acids: CASSVTGGSWQPQHF. CDR3 nucleotide sequence: TGTGCCAGTAGTGTAACAGGGGGCTCGTGGCAGCCCCAGCATTTT.

The J gene is TRBJ2-7, the V gene TRBV5-1; 10 positions match TRBD1. This CDR3 has 17 residues. Germline loops: CDR1 SGHRS, CDR2 YFSETQ. V trimming: 3 bases; J trimming: 4 bases; junction bases outside the gene matches: 13. The CDR3 nucleotides are TGCGCCAGCAGCTACCTACCCGGGACAGGGGCTATGTACGAGCAGTACTTC. Amino acids: CASSYLPGTGAMYEQYF.

Remarks on this clone: A much larger clone is a single base away; this may be a read error. V and J are TRBV7-6 and TRBJ2-3; D is uncertain. The ends were cut back, 0 bases at V and 2 bases at J, with 12 bases in the middle. Germline CDR1 SGHVS, CDR2 FNYEAQ. The CDR3 runs to 16 residues. The CDR3 sequence is CASSLAANGSTDTQYF. The DNA for the CDR3 is TGTGCCAGCAGCTTAGCGGCTAACGGATCCACAGATACGCAGTATTTT.

The chain recombines TRBV9 with TRBJ2-5; weak D call: TRBD2 (6 bases). The CDR3 has 15 amino acids. CDR1 SGDLS and CDR2 YYNGEE come from the germline V gene. The V end was cut by 3 bases, the J end by 5 bases, with 17 bases between. The CDR3 here is CASSARDFPAETQYF. The CDR3 DNA follows: TGTGCCAGCAGCGCGCGGGACTTCCCCGCGGAGACCCAGTACTTC.

The chain is built from TRBV25-1 and TRBJ2-1; D call uncertain. Germline CDR1 reads MGHDK; CDR2 reads SYGVNS. The CDR3 runs 15 residues. The ends were cut back, 2 bases at V and 2 bases at J, with 10 bases in the middle. CDR3 nucleotides: TGTGCCAGCAGTGAACATCTGGGTACCTACAATGAGCAGTTCTTC. Translated, it gives CASSEHLGTYNEQFF.

The CDR3, as DNA: TGTGCCAGTAATTGGTTGGCGGGACAGAAAAATTCACCCCTCCACTTT. This codes for CASNWLAGQKNSPLHF. V gene TRBV19 combines with J gene TRBJ1-6; 7 bases line up with TRBD1. The germline gives CDR1 LNHDA, CDR2 SQIVND (reference sequence). The CDR3 is 16 amino acids. Trimming cost V 7 bases and J 7 bases; bases outside gene matches: 13.

The chain has TRBV7-3 and TRBJ2-1; 7 positions match TRBD2. Looked up from germline, CDR1 is SGHTA and CDR2 is FQGTGA. V was clipped by 1 base and J by 0 bases; unmatched bases: 3. CDR3 length: 16 amino acids. CDR3 sequence reads: CASSLSLAVSYNEQFF. The CDR3 DNA reads as TGTGCCAGCAGCTTAAGTCTAGCGGTCTCCTACAATGAGCAGTTCTTC.

This clone occurred once. The chain combines TRBV10-1 with TRBJ2-3, with 10 positions matching TRBD2. The CDR3 covers 17 residues. The germline V gene encodes CDR1 WNHNN and CDR2 SYGVQD (reference sequence). The J segment lost 1 base and the V segment lost 10 bases, leaving 14 bases of the junction unmatched. The CDR3 sequence is CATIRYTTSGGTDTQYF. CDR3 sequence (DNA): TGCGCCACCATCAGGTACACTACTAGCGGGGGCACAGATACGCAGTATTTT.